The 19 T cell receptor beta chains below were found in one sample sequenced in a study of CD4+ T cells in melanoma. Profiling relied on immunoSEQ multiplex PCR, and the TCRdb table lists in-frame clones only, not all of them. The table shows around 130,000 clones, with about nine tenths occurring only once. Every receptor here comes from a human donor with melanoma.

The rearrangement uses TRBV6-5 and TRBJ1-6; unclear D gene. This CDR3 comprises 13 residues. Germline CDR1 reads MNHEY; CDR2 reads SVGAGI. Trimming pared 8 bases from V and 7 bases from J, leaving 12 bases between. The CDR3 nucleotides are TGTGCCAGCGGATACGCGGGGAATTCACCCCTCCACTTT. Its protein product is CASGYAGNSPLHF.

V is TRBV19 and J is TRBJ1-3, with TRBD1 as a possible D gene (5 bases). V shed 9 bases and J shed 4 bases, with 37 bases lying between them. Germline CDR1 LNHDA, CDR2 SQIVND (reference sequence). CDR3 size: 21 residues. CDR3 loop: CASEGPIAVRSQDSFGNTIYF. CDR3 bases: TGTGCCAGCGAGGGACCCATTGCAGTAAGAAGCCAGGACTCTTTCGGAAACACCATATATTTT.

The V call is TRBV7-9, the J call TRBJ1-3, with a weak D call TRBD1 (6 bases). V was trimmed by 1 base and J by 1 base, leaving 8 bases between them. CDR1 is SEHNR and CDR2 is FQNEAQ in the germline V gene (reference sequence). This CDR3 is 15 amino acids long. CDR3 region: CASSLGGASGNTIYF. As DNA, the CDR3 is TGTGCCAGCAGCTTAGGGGGGGCTTCTGGAAACACCATATATTTT. The full variable domain, in which reference TRBV7-9 and TRBJ1-3 provide the parts outside the CDR3, is DTGVSQNPRHKITKRGQNVTFRCDPISEHNRLYWYRQTLGQGPEFLTYFQNEAQLEKSRLLSDRFSAERPKGSFSTLEIQRTEQGDSAMYLCASSLGGASGNTIYFGEGSWLTVV.

This clone has only a few counts. CDR3 loop: CASSQLTGRGANVLTF. For the CDR3, the DNA is TGTGCCAGCTCACAGCTGACAGGTCGCGGGGCCAACGTCCTGACTTTC. The chain carries TRBV18 and TRBJ2-6; tentatively, D is TRBD1 (6 bases). Germline values: CDR1 KGHSH, CDR2 LQKENI. This CDR3 contains 16 residues. With 4 bases removed from V and 4 bases from J, the gap between germline ends came to 14 bases. Using reference TRBV18 and TRBJ2-6 for the parts outside the CDR3, the full variable domain is NAGVMQNPRHLVRRRGQEARLRCSPMKGHSHVYWYRQLPEEGLKFMVYLQKENIIDESGMPKERFSAEFPKEGPSILRIQQVVRGDSAAYFCASSQLTGRGANVLTFGAGSRLTVL.

This chain links TRBV9 with TRBJ2-3, with 9 nucleotides matching TRBD2. The length of the CDR3 is 18 residues. With 7 bases clipped from V and 2 bases from J, the junction kept 17 bases outside the gene matches. CDR1 is SGDLS and CDR2 is YYNGEE in the germline V gene. The CDR3 spells CASARGGGASPFTDTQYF. For the CDR3, the DNA is TGTGCCAGCGCCCGGGGCGGGGGGGCCTCCCCGTTCACAGATACGCAGTATTTT.

V and J are TRBV11-2 and TRBJ1-6; D not certain. The CDR3 has 17 amino acids. Per germline, CDR1 SGHAT and CDR2 FQNNGV. Trimming pared 0 bases from V and 0 bases from J, leaving 9 bases between. The CDR3 bases are TGTGCCAGCAGCTTAGATGAGCCTTACTCCTATAATTCACCCCTCCACTTT. Its translation is CASSLDEPYSYNSPLHF. Variable domain in full (rest from reference TRBV11-2 and TRBJ1-6): EAGVAQSPRYKIIEKRQSVAFWCNPISGHATLYWYQQILGQGPKLLIQFQNNGVVDDSQLPKDRFSAERLKGVDSTLKIQPAKLEDSAVYLCASSLDEPYSYNSPLHFGNGTRLTVT.

The sample holds one count of this clone. The CDR3: CASSDLPIGTDTQYF. The CDR3 DNA reads TGTGCCAGCAGTGACTTGCCTATTGGCACAGATACGCAGTATTTT. The chain recombines TRBV6-1 with TRBJ2-3; D is unresolved. The CDR3 consists of 15 residues. Trimming pared 3 bases from V and 1 base from J, leaving 11 bases between. CDR1 and CDR2 (germline): MNHNS, SASEGT.

The chain uses TRBV5-1 and TRBJ1-1; tentatively, D is TRBD1 (5 bases). There are 13 residues in the CDR3. V gave up 4 bases and J gave up 1 base, with 8 bases separating them. The germline gives CDR1 SGHRS, CDR2 YFSETQ. CDR3: CASSPQENTEAFF. DNA of the CDR3: TGCGCCAGCAGCCCACAGGAGAACACTGAAGCTTTCTTT.

This sequence joins TRBV6-1 and TRBJ1-1, with 7 bases lining up with TRBD1. The CDR3 sequence is 14 residues long. From germline, CDR1 is MNHNS and CDR2 SASEGT. V was clipped by 6 bases and J by 4 bases; unmatched bases: 8. The CDR3 DNA reads as TGTGCCAGCAGGATTACAGGGGTTGGCACTGAAGCTTTCTTT. It translates to CASRITGVGTEAFF.

The V gene is TRBV5-1, the J gene TRBJ1-1; no reliable D call. V gave up 0 bases and J gave up 8 bases, with 11 bases separating them. The CDR3 extends over 13 amino acids. CDR1 SGHRS and CDR2 YFSETQ come from the germline V gene. The CDR3 coding sequence is TGCGCCAGCAGCTTGGTCGAGGGATACGAAGCTTTCTTT. It yields the protein CASSLVEGYEAFF.

The J gene is TRBJ1-2, the V gene TRBV2; 7 positions agree with TRBD1. This CDR3 comprises 15 residues. Germline V lookup: CDR1 SNHLY, CDR2 FYNNEI. Trimming at V came to 3 bases and at J to 7 bases, leaving 11 bases not matched to a gene. As DNA, the CDR3 is TGTGCCAGCAGTGATAGGAGAAAGGGGGCGGCTGGCTACACCTTC. Translation gives CASSDRRKGAAGYTF.

The chain recombines TRBV9 with TRBJ2-7, with TRBD1 matching 9 bases. This CDR3 region has 16 residues. Germline CDR1 SGDLS, CDR2 YYNGEE. J lost 4 bases, V lost 0 bases, and 8 bases had no gene match. CDR3 bases: TGTGCCAGCAGCGTAGGTGGGACAGGGAGGATTTACGAGCAGTACTTC. It translates to CASSVGGTGRIYEQYF.

The chain couples TRBV5-4 to TRBJ1-2; D may be TRBD1 (6 bases). CDR1 is SGHNT and CDR2 is YYREEE in the germline V gene (reference sequence). This CDR3 has 16 amino acids. The V and J ends lost 4 bases and 6 bases respectively, with 22 bases between them. The CDR3 loop reads CASSPGGAGKEDGYTF. The CDR3 region has the DNA TGTGCCAGCAGCCCGGGGGGGGCAGGGAAAGAGGATGGCTACACCTTC.

This rearrangement joins TRBV5-1 to TRBJ1-1; 10 bases match TRBD1. J gave up 4 bases and V 4 bases, and 7 bases lay outside the gene matches. This CDR3 is built from 15 residues. Germline CDR1 is SGHRS and CDR2 is YFSETQ. In DNA form, the CDR3 reads TGCGCCAGCAGCGCCCGGGACAGGGGTTCCACTGAAGCTTTCTTT. Translation: CASSARDRGSTEAFF.

The CDR3 bases are TGTGCCAGCAGTTACTCAGGGACAGGGGGCGCATATGGCTACACCTTC. Protein: CASSYSGTGGAYGYTF. The genes are TRBV6-5 and TRBJ1-2; 12 bases align to TRBD1. Germline assignment: CDR1 MNHEY and CDR2 SVGAGI. The CDR3 is 16 amino acids. V lost 0 bases, J lost 5 bases, and 4 bases stayed unmatched.

The chain links TRBV2 to TRBJ1-1; D is unclear. Looked up from germline, CDR1 is SNHLY and CDR2 is FYNNEI. The CDR3 has 12 amino acids. V lost 4 bases and J lost 1, with 4 bases in between. The chain's CDR3 is CASSGQNTEAFF. DNA for the CDR3: TGTGCCAGCAGTGGACAGAACACTGAAGCTTTCTTT.

As for this clone: This sample includes further DNA sequences coding for the same CDR3. The chain links TRBV29-1 to TRBJ2-7, with TRBD2 as a possible D gene (5 bases). CDR1 is SQVTM and CDR2 is ANQGSEA in the germline V gene. CDR3 length: 12 residues. Trimming left V 5 bases short and J 0 bases short, with 8 bases between. CDR3 DNA: TGCAGCGTTTCGGGATTCTCCTACGAGCAGTACTTC. The encoded protein is CSVSGFSYEQYF.

The rearrangement links TRBV2 to TRBJ1-6; 8 bases fit TRBD1. The germline gives CDR1 SNHLY, CDR2 FYNNEI. CDR3 size: 13 residues. V trimming: 8 bases; J trimming: 7 bases; junction bases outside the gene matches: 4. CDR3 sequence: CASQTGANSPLHF. In DNA, the CDR3 is TGTGCCAGCCAGACAGGGGCGAATTCACCCCTCCACTTT. The full variable domain, completed using reference TRBV2 and TRBJ1-6, is EPEVTQTPSHQVTQMGQEVILRCVPISNHLYFYWYRQILGQKVEFLVSFYNNEISEKSEIFDDQFSVERPDGSNFTLKIRSTKLEDSAMYFCASQTGANSPLHFGNGTRLTVT.

This chain links TRBV6-6 with TRBJ2-5; 7 bases match TRBD2. The germline gives CDR1 MNHNY, CDR2 SVGAGI (reference sequence). With 2 bases clipped from V and 5 bases from J, the junction kept 5 bases outside the gene matches. This CDR3 has 14 amino acids. CDR3 DNA: TGTGCCAGCAGTTACCCCGGGGGGACGGAGACCCAGTACTTC. Its translation is CASSYPGGTETQYF.